These 12 T cell receptor beta chains were all obtained from the same sample, sequenced in a study of blood T cell repertoires in COVID-19. The assay was immunoSEQ multiplex PCR, and TCRdb's table has in-frame clones only and misses some. The table has approximately 150,000 clones, roughly 85% seen once. Input material: peripheral blood. Receptor source: a man aged 65 to 79 with acute or convalescent COVID-19.

This chain joins TRBV27 and TRBJ2-3; D might be TRBD1 (5 bases). This CDR3 region has 14 residues. Germline V lookup: CDR1 MNHEY, CDR2 SMNVEV (reference sequence). The V and J ends lost 3 bases and 2 bases respectively, with 9 bases between them. CDR3 DNA: TGTGCCAGCAGTTTCGACAGAAACACAGATACGCAGTATTTT. Its protein product is CASSFDRNTDTQYF.

A few counts support this clone. The chain links TRBV3-1 (or the pseudogene TRBV3-2) to TRBJ1-1, with 7 bases lining up with TRBD1. The CDR3 is made up of 15 amino acids. The germline V gene has CDR1 LGHDT and CDR2 YNNKEL (reference sequence). With 3 bases clipped from V and 4 bases from J, the junction kept 8 bases outside the gene matches. The CDR3 is CASSQNRGLGTEAFF. The CDR3 bases are TGTGCCAGCAGCCAGAATAGGGGGCTGGGCACTGAAGCTTTCTTT.

CDR3 region: CASSQDIAANTGELFF. CDR3 in DNA: TGCGCCAGCAGCCAAGATATAGCCGCGAACACCGGGGAGCTGTTTTTT. The gene calls are TRBV4-1 and TRBJ2-2; no clear D gene. Germline V gene lookup returns CDR1 MGHRA and CDR2 YSYEKL. V lost 0 bases, J lost 0 bases, and 8 bases lay in between. This CDR3 has 16 amino acids.

The rearrangement uses TRBV4-2 and TRBJ2-5, with TRBD1 matching over 8 bases. Trimming took 1 base from V and 5 from J; bases not matched to a gene: 6. The CDR3 runs 15 residues. Germline V CDR1 and CDR2: LGHNA, YNFKEQ. The CDR3 spells CASSQGQGRRETQYF. The CDR3, as DNA: TGTGCCAGCAGCCAAGGACAGGGGAGGCGGGAGACCCAGTACTTC.

The rearrangement uses TRBV15 and TRBJ1-1; D unresolved. Trimming pared 6 bases from V and 0 bases from J, leaving 8 bases between. The CDR3 runs to 13 residues. The germline V gene has CDR1 LNHNV and CDR2 YYDKDF (reference sequence). CDR3 in amino acids: CATRINMNTEAFF. CDR3 in DNA: TGTGCCACCAGGATTAACATGAACACTGAAGCTTTCTTT.

V gene TRBV24-1 combines with J gene TRBJ2-7; 7 bases align to TRBD1. Germline trimming cut 5 bases from V and 3 bases from J; bases unmatched to any gene: 9. Germline CDR1 and CDR2: KGHDR and SFDVKD. The CDR3 is 15 amino acids. For the CDR3, the DNA is TGTGCCACCAGTGTAGGGACAGATGGCTTCTACGAGCAGTACTTC. It specifies CATSVGTDGFYEQYF.

For the CDR3, the DNA is TGTGCCACCAGTGGTATAGGGGGTGAGCAGTTCTTC. As protein: CATSGIGGEQFF. The rearrangement joins TRBV24-1 to TRBJ2-1; the D gene is possibly TRBD1 (6 bases). The germline V and J ends were trimmed by 5 bases and 9 bases, with 10 bases remaining between them. CDR3 length equals 12 residues. Germline-derived CDR1 and CDR2 are KGHDR and SFDVKD.

This clone was recorded a few times. The chain employs TRBV5-6 and TRBJ2-7; 10 bases line up with TRBD2. The junction had 3 bases not matched to a gene; V was cut back by 3 bases and J by 3 bases. The CDR3 covers 14 residues. Germline CDR1 is SGHDT and CDR2 is YYEEEE. CDR3 sequence: CASSSLAGDYEQYF. In DNA, the CDR3 is TGTGCCAGCAGCTCCCTAGCGGGAGACTACGAGCAGTACTTC.

The rearrangement joins TRBV5-1 to TRBJ2-1; 8 nucleotides agree with TRBD2. Losses at the gene ends were 0 bases for V and 5 bases for J; bases not matched to a gene: 4. Germline V gene data show CDR1 as SGHRS and CDR2 as YFSETQ. This CDR3 is 15 amino acids long. The CDR3 loop reads CASSLGSGANNEQFF. CDR3 in DNA: TGCGCCAGCAGCTTGGGTAGCGGGGCTAACAATGAGCAGTTCTTC.

The chain joins TRBV5-4 to TRBJ1-2; D uncertain. Germline-derived CDR1 and CDR2 are SGHNT and YYREEE (reference sequence). The germline V and J ends were trimmed by 3 bases and 3 bases, with 15 bases remaining between them. The CDR3 extends over 15 amino acids. Here the CDR3 reads CASSSAGGGDYGYTF. CDR3 nucleotide sequence: TGTGCCAGCAGCTCAGCGGGTGGAGGAGACTATGGCTACACCTTC. The full variable domain, rest sourced from reference TRBV5-4 and TRBJ1-2, is ETGVTQSPTHLIKTRGQQVTLRCSSQSGHNTVSWYQQALGQGPQFIFQYYREEENGRGNFPPRFSGLQFPNYSSELNVNALELDDSALYLCASSSAGGGDYGYTFGSGTRLTVV.

The genes are TRBV7-6 and TRBJ1-1; TRBD1 is a possible D gene (6 bases). CDR1 is SGHVS, CDR2 FNYEAQ, per germline. This CDR3 is built from 13 residues. V gave up 5 bases and J gave up 3 bases, with 10 bases separating them. The CDR3 DNA reads as TGTGCCAGCAGCGCCTACAGGGACACTGAAGCTTTCTTT. Protein: CASSAYRDTEAFF.

The V call is TRBV6-5, the J call TRBJ1-2; TRBD1 matches at 7 bases. CDR3 size: 15 residues. Trimming cost V 6 bases and J 2 bases; bases outside gene matches: 9. In germline, CDR1 is MNHEY, CDR2 SVGAGI. The CDR3 spells CASSFRQGGNYGYTF. The CDR3 bases are TGTGCCAGCAGCTTCAGACAGGGCGGAAACTATGGCTACACCTTC.